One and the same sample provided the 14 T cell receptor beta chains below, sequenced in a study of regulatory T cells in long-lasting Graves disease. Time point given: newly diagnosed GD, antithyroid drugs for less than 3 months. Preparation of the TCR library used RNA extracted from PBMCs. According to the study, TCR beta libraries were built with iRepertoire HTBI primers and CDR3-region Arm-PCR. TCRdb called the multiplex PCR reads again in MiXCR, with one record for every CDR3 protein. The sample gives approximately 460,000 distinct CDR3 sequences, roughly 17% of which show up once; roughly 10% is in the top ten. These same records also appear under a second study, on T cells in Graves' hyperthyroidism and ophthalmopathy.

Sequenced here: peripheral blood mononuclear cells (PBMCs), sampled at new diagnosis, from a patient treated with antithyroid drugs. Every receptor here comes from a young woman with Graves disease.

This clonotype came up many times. The CDR3 spells CAIRYNRGQWQPQHF. DNA for the CDR3: TGTGCCATCAGGTATAACAGGGGACAGTGGCAGCCCCAGCATTTT. J is TRBJ1-5 and V is TRBV6-2 or TRBV6-3; 7 bases map to TRBD1. This CDR3 has 15 amino acids. Trimming took 10 bases from V and 7 from J; bases not matched to a gene: 16. Looked up from germline, CDR1 is MNHEY and CDR2 is SVGEGT.

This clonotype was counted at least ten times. The DNA for the CDR3 is TGTGCCAGCAGCCAAGTGCACAGGGGAGGAGGCTACGAGCAGTACTTC. Protein sequence: CASSQVHRGGGYEQYF. The rearrangement links TRBV3-1 to TRBJ2-7, with D maybe TRBD1 (7 bases). CDR1 and CDR2 from the germline V gene are LGHDT and YNNKEL (reference sequence). The germline V and J ends were trimmed by 1 base and 3 bases, with 16 bases remaining between them. The CDR3 totals 16 residues.

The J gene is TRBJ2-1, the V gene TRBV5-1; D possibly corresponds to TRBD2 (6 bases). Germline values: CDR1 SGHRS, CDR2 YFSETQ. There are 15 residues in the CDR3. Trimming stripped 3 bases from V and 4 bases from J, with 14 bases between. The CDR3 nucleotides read TGCGCCAGCAGCTCGGAGGGAGCCAGGTACAATGAGCAGTTCTTC. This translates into CASSSEGARYNEQFF.

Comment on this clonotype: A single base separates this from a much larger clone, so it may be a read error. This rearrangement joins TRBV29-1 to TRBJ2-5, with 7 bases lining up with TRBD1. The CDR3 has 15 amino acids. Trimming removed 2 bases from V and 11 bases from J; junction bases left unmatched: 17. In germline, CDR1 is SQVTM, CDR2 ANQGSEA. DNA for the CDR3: TGCAGCGTTGAAATTAGAGGGGGCTTGGGCAATGAGCAGTACTTC. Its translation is CSVEIRGGLGNEQYF.

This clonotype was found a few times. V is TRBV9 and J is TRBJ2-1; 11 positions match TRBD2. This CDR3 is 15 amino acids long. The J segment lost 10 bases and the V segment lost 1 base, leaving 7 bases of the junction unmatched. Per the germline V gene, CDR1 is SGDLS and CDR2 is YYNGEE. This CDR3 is CASSVTTSGTQEQFF. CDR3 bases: TGTGCCAGCAGCGTAACGACTAGCGGGACCCAAGAGCAGTTCTTC.

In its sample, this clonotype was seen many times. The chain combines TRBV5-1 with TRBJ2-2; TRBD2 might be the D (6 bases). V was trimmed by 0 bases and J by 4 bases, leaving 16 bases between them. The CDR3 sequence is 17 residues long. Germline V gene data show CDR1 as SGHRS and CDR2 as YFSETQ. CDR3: CASSLALDGRGTGELFF. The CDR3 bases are TGCGCCAGCAGCTTGGCCTTGGACGGGAGAGGCACCGGGGAGCTGTTTTTT.

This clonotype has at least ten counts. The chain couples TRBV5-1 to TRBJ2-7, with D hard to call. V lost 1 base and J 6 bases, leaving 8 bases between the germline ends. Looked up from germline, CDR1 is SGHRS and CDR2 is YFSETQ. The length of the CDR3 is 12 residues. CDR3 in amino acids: CASSLRSGEQYF. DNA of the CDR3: TGCGCCAGCAGCTTGCGGTCGGGCGAGCAGTACTTC.

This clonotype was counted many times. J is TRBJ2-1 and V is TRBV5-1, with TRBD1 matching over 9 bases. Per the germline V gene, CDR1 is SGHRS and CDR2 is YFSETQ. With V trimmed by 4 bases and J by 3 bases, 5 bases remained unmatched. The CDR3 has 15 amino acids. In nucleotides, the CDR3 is TGCGCCAGCAGCGCGACGGGACAGGGCTACAATGAGCAGTTCTTC. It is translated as CASSATGQGYNEQFF.

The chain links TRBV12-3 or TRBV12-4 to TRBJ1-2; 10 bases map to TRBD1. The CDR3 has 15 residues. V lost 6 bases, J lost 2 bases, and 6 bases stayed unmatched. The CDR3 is CASRAGTGENYGYTF. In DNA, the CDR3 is TGTGCCAGCAGGGCCGGGACAGGGGAGAACTATGGCTACACCTTC.

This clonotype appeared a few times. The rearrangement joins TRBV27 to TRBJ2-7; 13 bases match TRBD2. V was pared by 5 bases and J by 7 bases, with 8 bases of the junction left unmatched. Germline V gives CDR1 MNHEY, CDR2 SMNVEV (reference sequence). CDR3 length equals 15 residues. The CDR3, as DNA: TGTGCCAGCAGTCCCCGGACTAGCGGGAGAGGAGAGCAGTACTTC. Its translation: CASSPRTSGRGEQYF.

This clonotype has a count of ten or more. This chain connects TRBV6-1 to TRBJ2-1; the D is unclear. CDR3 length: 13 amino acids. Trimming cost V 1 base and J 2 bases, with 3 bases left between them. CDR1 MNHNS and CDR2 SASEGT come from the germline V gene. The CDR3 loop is CASSEEAYNEQFF. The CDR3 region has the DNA TGTGCCAGCAGTGAAGAGGCCTACAATGAGCAGTTCTTC.

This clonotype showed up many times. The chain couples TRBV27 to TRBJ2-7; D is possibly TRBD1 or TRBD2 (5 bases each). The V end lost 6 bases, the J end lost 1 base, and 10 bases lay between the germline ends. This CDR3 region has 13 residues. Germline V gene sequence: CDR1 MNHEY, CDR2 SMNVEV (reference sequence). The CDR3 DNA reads TGTGCCAGCAGGGGGACGCCGTCCTACGAGCAGTACTTC. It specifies CASRGTPSYEQYF.

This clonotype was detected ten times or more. CDR3 region: CSVGVSPIANYGYTF. CDR3 DNA: TGCAGCGTGGGAGTGTCACCGATAGCTAACTATGGCTACACCTTC. This chain uses TRBV29-1 with TRBJ1-2; no clear D gene. CDR1 SQVTM and CDR2 ANQGSEA come from the germline V gene. The CDR3 is made up of 15 amino acids. Trimming stripped 6 bases from V and 0 bases from J, with 17 bases between. Variable domain in full (rest from reference TRBV29-1 and TRBJ1-2): SAVISQKPSRDICQRGTSLTIQCQVDSQVTMMFWYRQQPGQSLTLIATANQGSEATYESGFVIDKFPISRPNLTFSTLTVSNMSPEDSSIYLCSVGVSPIANYGYTFGSGTRLTVV.

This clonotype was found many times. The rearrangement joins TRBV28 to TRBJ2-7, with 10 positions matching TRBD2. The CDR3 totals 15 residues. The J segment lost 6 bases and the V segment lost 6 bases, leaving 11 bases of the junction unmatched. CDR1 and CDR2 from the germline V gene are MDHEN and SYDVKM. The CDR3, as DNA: TGTGCCAGCAGAACCGAAGCGGGAGGGGGGGGCGAGCAGTACTTC. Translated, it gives CASRTEAGGGGEQYF.